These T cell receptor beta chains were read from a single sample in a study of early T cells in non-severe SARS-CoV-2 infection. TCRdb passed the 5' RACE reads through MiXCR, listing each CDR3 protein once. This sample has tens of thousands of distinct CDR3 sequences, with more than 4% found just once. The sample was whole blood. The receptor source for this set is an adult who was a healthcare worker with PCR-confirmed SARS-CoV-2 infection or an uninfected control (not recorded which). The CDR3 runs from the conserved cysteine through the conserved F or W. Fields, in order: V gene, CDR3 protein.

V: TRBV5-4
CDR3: CASSLGTSGSLDTQYF

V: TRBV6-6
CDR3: CASRAQGNTDTQYF

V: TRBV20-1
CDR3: CSALHDGQGWAEAFF

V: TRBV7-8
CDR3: CASSLGMGGETQYF

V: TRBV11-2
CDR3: CASTPKASYEQYF

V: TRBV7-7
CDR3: CASSLFAGANTGELFF

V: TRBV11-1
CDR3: CASSYQQQDEQFF

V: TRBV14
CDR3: CASSQDSYEQYF

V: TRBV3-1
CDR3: CASSPLPGTGFYEQYF

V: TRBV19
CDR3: CASSIRRREKLFF

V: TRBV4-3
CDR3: CASTLEPYRGLSYNEQFF

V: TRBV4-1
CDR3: CASSQDRGAPQHF

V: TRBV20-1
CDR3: CSARRGVGQFF

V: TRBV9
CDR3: CASSADLQETQYF

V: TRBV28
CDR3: CASSSTFTYEQYF

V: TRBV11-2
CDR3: CASSLGGATNEKLFF

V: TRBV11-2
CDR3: CASSPVVRNEQFF

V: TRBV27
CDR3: CASSLNSLSNSPLHF

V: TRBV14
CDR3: CASSQGEIYEQYF

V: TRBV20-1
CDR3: CSASDGDATDTQYF

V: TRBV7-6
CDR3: CASSLLADSYEQYF

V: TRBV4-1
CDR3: CASSLTGTADSGNTIYF